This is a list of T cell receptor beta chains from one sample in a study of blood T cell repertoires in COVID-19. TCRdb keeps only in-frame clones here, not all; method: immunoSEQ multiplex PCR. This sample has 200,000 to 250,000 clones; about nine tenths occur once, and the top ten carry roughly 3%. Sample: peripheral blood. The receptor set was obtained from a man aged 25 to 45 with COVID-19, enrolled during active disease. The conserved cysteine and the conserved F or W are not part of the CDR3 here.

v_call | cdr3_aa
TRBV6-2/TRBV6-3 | ASSYEYLQPQH
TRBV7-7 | ASSSFAGGYPEQF
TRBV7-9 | ASSLQGTPNYGYT
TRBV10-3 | STGTRYREQY
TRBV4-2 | ASSRGRDLQGTRGYT
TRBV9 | ASSVVSGWGYT
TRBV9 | ASSVGPRNSGNTIY
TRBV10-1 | ASREDRANTEAF
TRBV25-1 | ASSERQGHNSPLH
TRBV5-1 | ASSLDGLLGTEAF
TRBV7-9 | ASSLATDSGRAF
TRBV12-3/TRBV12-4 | ASSLFEGGPQH
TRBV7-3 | ASSPDRFSIEQF
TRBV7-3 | ASSSGLQETQY
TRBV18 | ASSRLGQGGGNTIY
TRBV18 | ASSPPGQQDTEAF
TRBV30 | AWSVLGTGEGEQF
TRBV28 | ASSWGTGNQPQH
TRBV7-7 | ASSLGLAGVTDTQY